This T cell receptor (beta chain) comes out of a study of blood T cell repertoires in COVID-19. Measured with immunoSEQ multiplex PCR; TCRdb has only the in-frame clones, and not every one. The sample records about 220,000 clones, about 80% being singletons. The sample taken for sequencing was peripheral blood. The clonotype comes from a woman in her 30s who had recovered from COVID-19.

The CDR3 DNA follows: TGTGCCAGCAGTAGTTCTAGCGGGAGCGGGGAGACCCAGTACTTC. Its translation is CASSSSSGSGETQYF. The chain uses TRBV28 and TRBJ2-5, with TRBD2 matching 10 bases. The germline CDR1 and CDR2 sequences are MDHEN and SYDVKM. This CDR3 comprises 15 residues. Trimming took 5 bases from V and 5 from J; bases not matched to a gene: 8.